Each of the 30 T cell receptor beta chains below was sequenced from the same sample in a study of cytomegalovirus exposure and HLA in healthy donors. The PCR ran on 60 Vbeta and 13 Jbeta primers. Using immunoSEQ multiplex PCR, the repertoire was profiled, and TCRdb retains in-frame clones only, with some absent. Here the sample spans nearly 110,000 clones, approximately 79% being singletons. The sample comprised PBMCs. These receptor sequences come from a woman aged 40-49 years in good health and CMV-seropositive.

The chain uses TRBV6-5 and TRBJ2-7; the D gene is possibly TRBD1 (6 bases). The CDR3 is made up of 15 amino acids. CDR1 MNHEY and CDR2 SVGAGI come from the germline V gene. Trimming stripped 6 bases from V and 6 bases from J, with 21 bases between. This chain's CDR3 is CASRPPGGGVGEQYF. The CDR3 DNA reads as TGTGCCAGCAGACCCCCTGGGGGCGGCGTGGGCGAGCAGTACTTC.

This chain uses TRBV6-1 with TRBJ1-6; D possibly corresponds to TRBD1 (5 bases). From germline, CDR1 is MNHNS and CDR2 SASEGT. The CDR3 runs 18 residues. Trimming pared 1 base from V and 7 bases from J, leaving 20 bases between. This CDR3 reads CASSEVVAGFPANSPLHF. As DNA, the CDR3 is TGTGCCAGCAGTGAAGTGGTCGCAGGGTTCCCTGCAAATTCACCCCTCCACTTT.

CDR3 region: CASGLVLGDSKETQYF. In nucleotides, the CDR3 is TGTGCTAGTGGTTTGGTCCTTGGGGACAGCAAGGAGACCCAGTACTTC. This chain joins TRBV12-5 and TRBJ2-5; 7 nucleotides agree with TRBD1. Germline V CDR1 and CDR2: LGHNT, FRNRAP. The V gene end was trimmed by 0 bases and the J gene end by 5 bases; junction bases not matched to a gene: 9. The CDR3 totals 16 residues.

The J gene is TRBJ1-2, the V gene TRBV11-2; maybe TRBD1 (6 bases). Between the trimmed V and J ends, which lost 5 bases and 2 bases, there was a span of 15 bases. The CDR3 loop spans 15 amino acids. CDR1 SGHAT and CDR2 FQNNGV come from the germline V gene. In nucleotides, the CDR3 is TGTGCCAGCAGCGCCCAGGGGACGGGGAACTATGGCTACACCTTC. Encoded protein: CASSAQGTGNYGYTF.

J is TRBJ1-4 and V is TRBV2; 7 nucleotides match TRBD1. V lost 1 base, J lost 3 bases, and 2 bases stayed unmatched. CDR1 and CDR2 from the germline V gene are SNHLY and FYNNEI. This CDR3 region has 15 residues. For the CDR3, the DNA is TGTGCCAGCAGTGAAGAGGGACAGTCTAATGAAAAACTGTTTTTT. Protein product: CASSEEGQSNEKLFF.

The V and J genes are TRBV2 and TRBJ2-5; 11 bases match TRBD2. Germline lookup yields CDR1 SNHLY and CDR2 FYNNEI. The CDR3 runs 14 residues. Germline trimming cut 6 bases from V and 7 bases from J; bases unmatched to any gene: 7. Here the CDR3 DNA reads TGTGCCAGCAGCAAGGGACTAGCGGTTGGGACCCAGTACTTC. It encodes CASSKGLAVGTQYF.

The rearrangement links TRBV5-1 to TRBJ1-1; D is uncertain. The ends were cut back, 0 bases at V and 1 base at J, with 7 bases in the middle. The CDR3 length is 14 residues. Germline CDR1 SGHRS, CDR2 YFSETQ. The CDR3: CASSLDRANTEAFF. In nucleotides, the CDR3 is TGCGCCAGCAGCTTGGACAGAGCGAACACTGAAGCTTTCTTT.

The rearrangement uses TRBV5-1 and TRBJ2-7; TRBD2 is a possible D gene (5 bases). CDR1 and CDR2 (germline): SGHRS, YFSETQ. Trimming took 4 bases from V and 3 from J, leaving 14 bases between them. The CDR3 contains 14 residues. CDR3 bases: TGCGCCAGCAGCGACGGGCCGGAGGTCTACGAGCAGTACTTC. Its protein is CASSDGPEVYEQYF. The whole variable domain, filled in from reference TRBV5-1 and TRBJ2-7, reads KAGVTQTPRYLIKTRGQQVTLSCSPISGHRSVSWYQQTPGQGLQFLFEYFSETQRNKGNFPGRFSGRQFSNSRSEMNVSTLELGDSALYLCASSDGPEVYEQYFGPGTRLTVT.

The chain combines TRBV6-6 with TRBJ1-3; the D is unclear. CDR3 length: 15 amino acids. Germline assignment: CDR1 MNHNY and CDR2 SVGAGI (reference sequence). V was shortened by 6 bases and J by 0 bases, with 12 bases between the two germline ends. The CDR3 spells CASSPQIDSGNTIYF. The CDR3 DNA reads TGTGCCAGCAGCCCTCAGATTGACTCTGGAAACACCATATATTTT.

The J gene is TRBJ2-5, the V gene TRBV28, with a tentative D call TRBD1 (5 bases). The germline V gene has CDR1 MDHEN and CDR2 SYDVKM. Trimming removed 1 base at V and 0 bases at J, with 12 bases between. The CDR3 extends over 16 amino acids. This CDR3 reads CASSLFRAGYQETQYF. For the CDR3, the DNA is TGTGCCAGCAGTTTATTCAGGGCTGGGTACCAAGAGACCCAGTACTTC.

This chain links TRBV5-1 with TRBJ2-2, with D possibly being TRBD2 (5 bases). Deletions cut 0 bases from V and 5 bases from J, with 14 bases between. The CDR3 length is 16 residues. The germline V gene encodes CDR1 SGHRS and CDR2 YFSETQ. The chain's CDR3 is CASSLGAVRGTGELFF. In DNA, the CDR3 is TGCGCCAGCAGCTTGGGTGCAGTCCGAGGGACCGGGGAGCTGTTTTTT.

V usage is TRBV5-1 and J usage is TRBJ2-2; TRBD1 is a possible D gene (5 bases). Trimming took off 1 base at V and 6 bases at J, with 10 bases between the two ends. CDR1 SGHRS and CDR2 YFSETQ come from the germline V gene. The CDR3 has 14 amino acids. The CDR3 DNA follows: TGCGCCAGCAGCTTGAGTCGACAGTCCGGGGAGCTGTTTTTT. It encodes CASSLSRQSGELFF.

This clone turned up a few times. The rearrangement uses TRBV6-1 and TRBJ1-1; no definite D call. Looked up from germline, CDR1 is MNHNS and CDR2 is SASEGT. This CDR3 is 13 amino acids long. Trimming pared 2 bases from V and 0 bases from J, leaving 4 bases between. CDR3 nucleotides: TGTGCCAGCAGTGAACAGTTGAACACTGAAGCTTTCTTT. It specifies CASSEQLNTEAFF.

CDR3 region: CASSRPGQSNLNTEAFF. The DNA of the CDR3 is TGTGCCAGCTCACGGCCGGGACAGAGTAATTTGAACACTGAAGCTTTCTTT. The rearrangement joins TRBV18 to TRBJ1-1; the match to TRBD1 covers 7 bases. Trimming took 4 bases from V and 0 from J; bases not matched to a gene: 11. The germline CDR1 and CDR2 sequences are KGHSH and LQKENI. The CDR3 runs to 17 residues.

V gene TRBV4-1 combines with J gene TRBJ1-2; no clear D. Germline V gene sequence: CDR1 MGHRA, CDR2 YSYEKL. With 0 bases removed from V and 5 bases from J, the gap between germline ends came to 10 bases. CDR3 length equals 14 residues. CDR3 DNA: TGCGCCAGCAGCCAAGAGGCAGGAAAATATGGCTACACCTTC. It translates to CASSQEAGKYGYTF.

The CDR3 nucleotides are TGTGCCAGTAGGGACAGGGGTTCGGATACGCAGTATTTT. It encodes CASRDRGSDTQYF. The chain uses TRBV19 and TRBJ2-3; 9 nucleotides line up with TRBD1. The length of the CDR3 is 13 residues. CDR1 and CDR2 from the germline V gene are LNHDA and SQIVND (reference sequence). The ends lost 6 bases at V and 6 bases at J; junction bases unmatched: 4.

About this clone: The germline gene is not matched at one end of the junction; a read error may be the cause. The chain employs TRBV15 and TRBJ2-5, with TRBD2 identical over 10 bases. The CDR3 totals 18 residues. Germline V gene data show CDR1 as LNHNV and CDR2 as YYDKDF (reference sequence). This chain's CDR3 is CATSRDTSGGAFAETQYF. The DNA of the CDR3 is TGTGCTACCAGCAGAGATACGAGCGGGGGGGCGTTTGCTGAGACCCAGTACTTC. Full variable domain (outside the CDR3, taken from reference TRBV15 and TRBJ2-5): DAMVIQNPRYQVTQFGKPVTLSCSQTLNHNVMYWYQQKSSQAPKLLFHYYDKDFNNEADTPDNFQSRRPNTSFCFLDIRSPGLGDTAMYLCATSRDTSGGAFAETQYFGPGTRLLVL.

The chain has TRBV5-1 and TRBJ1-4; no clear D. With 5 bases removed from V and 4 bases from J, the gap between germline ends came to 15 bases. The germline gives CDR1 SGHRS, CDR2 YFSETQ. This CDR3 region has 15 residues. CDR3 nucleotide sequence: TGCGCCAGCAGGCCAGAGACGGAGGTTAATGAAAAACTGTTTTTT. Encoded protein: CASRPETEVNEKLFF.

This clone was observed a single time. V usage is TRBV6-5 and J usage is TRBJ1-6; D not certain. The CDR3 runs 12 residues. The V gene's germline CDR1 is MNHEY and CDR2 SVGAGI. The V and J ends lost 11 bases and 6 bases respectively, with 11 bases between them. CDR3: CASGTVNSPLHF. CDR3 nucleotide sequence: TGTGCCTCAGGAACCGTTAATTCACCCCTCCACTTT.

This chain links TRBV7-2 with TRBJ2-1; the match to TRBD2 covers 9 bases. The CDR3 length is 13 residues. Germline CDR1 reads SGHTA; CDR2 reads FQGNSA. Trimming took 6 bases from V and 8 from J; bases not matched to a gene: 5. CDR3 sequence (DNA): TGTGCCAGCAGACGGCGGGGGGGCGATGAGCAGTTCTTC. Its protein product is CASRRRGGDEQFF. Supplemented by reference TRBV7-2 and TRBJ2-1, the full variable domain reads GAGVSQSPSNKVTEKGKDVELRCDPISGHTALYWYRQSLGQGLEFLIYFQGNSAPDKSGLPSDRFSAERTGGSVSTLTIQRTQQEDSAVYLCASRRRGGDEQFFGPGTRLTVL.

J is TRBJ1-1 and V is TRBV2, with D possibly TRBD1 on 5 matching bases. The CDR3 has 14 residues. Germline-derived CDR1 and CDR2 are SNHLY and FYNNEI. Trimming shortened V by 6 bases and J by 0 bases, and 11 bases separated the two germline ends. The DNA of the CDR3 is TGTGCCAGCAGCCGCGACAGCATGAACACTGAAGCTTTCTTT. Encoded protein: CASSRDSMNTEAFF.

The chain recombines TRBV5-6 with TRBJ1-1; D may be TRBD1 (6 bases). The ends were cut back, 4 bases at V and 5 bases at J, with 24 bases in the middle. This CDR3 contains 17 residues. Germline CDR1 is SGHDT and CDR2 is YYEEEE. CDR3 residues: CASSQKTGITRVTEAFF. CDR3 nucleotides: TGTGCCAGCAGCCAGAAGACAGGCATAACGCGCGTTACTGAAGCTTTCTTT.

This chain links TRBV2 with TRBJ2-1; 13 bases agree with TRBD2. Losses at the gene ends were 5 bases for V and 5 bases for J; bases not matched to a gene: 6. CDR3 length equals 16 residues. Germline V CDR1 and CDR2: SNHLY, FYNNEI. The CDR3 spells CASSRIGLAGDNEQFF. The CDR3 DNA reads as TGTGCCAGCAGTCGAATCGGACTAGCGGGGGACAATGAGCAGTTCTTC.

This clone has more than one count but fewer than ten. The chain recombines TRBV7-2 with TRBJ1-1, with no clear D. This CDR3 has 14 amino acids. Trimming cost V 5 bases and J 0 bases, with 10 bases left between them. CDR1 and CDR2 from the germline V gene are SGHTA and FQGNSA. CDR3 bases: TGTGCCAGCAGCCTAGTGTACATGAACACTGAAGCTTTCTTT. It yields the protein CASSLVYMNTEAFF. The full variable domain, with the rest looked up from reference TRBV7-2 and TRBJ1-1, is GAGVSQSPSNKVTEKGKDVELRCDPISGHTALYWYRQSLGQGLEFLIYFQGNSAPDKSGLPSDRFSAERTGGSVSTLTIQRTQQEDSAVYLCASSLVYMNTEAFFGQGTRLTVV.

This clone has more than one count but fewer than ten. J is TRBJ2-7 and V is TRBV6-6; 8 nucleotides line up with TRBD1. After removal of 6 bases from V and 7 bases from J, the junction contained 11 bases not matched to a gene. The CDR3 spans 14 residues. The V gene's germline CDR1 is MNHNY and CDR2 SVGAGI (reference sequence). The CDR3 nucleotides are TGTGCCAGCAGATCCGGGACAGGATCGGGAGAGCAGTACTTC. It translates to CASRSGTGSGEQYF.

The V gene is TRBV5-1, the J gene TRBJ1-1; possibly TRBD1 for D (6 bases). The CDR3 totals 13 residues. The germline V and J ends were trimmed by 4 bases and 5 bases, with 12 bases remaining between them. Per the germline V gene, CDR1 is SGHRS and CDR2 is YFSETQ. The CDR3 nucleotides read TGCGCCAGCAGCCCACAGGGCCTAACTGAAGCTTTCTTT. This gives the protein CASSPQGLTEAFF.

This chain links TRBV28 with TRBJ1-1; 9 bases match TRBD1. The CDR3 runs to 16 residues. Germline V lookup: CDR1 MDHEN, CDR2 SYDVKM. The junction had 7 bases not matched to a gene; V was cut back by 2 bases and J by 3 bases. CDR3 nucleotides: TGTGCCAGCAGTTTAGGGCCCGGACAGGGGCACACTGAAGCTTTCTTT. Amino acids: CASSLGPGQGHTEAFF.

J is TRBJ1-6 and V is TRBV6-5, with D unresolved. Trimming pared 0 bases from V and 7 bases from J, leaving 7 bases between. Per the germline V gene, CDR1 is MNHEY and CDR2 is SVGAGI. This CDR3 is built from 14 residues. The DNA of the CDR3 is TGTGCCAGCAGTTACTCGGACTGGAATTCACCCCTCCACTTT. Translating gives CASSYSDWNSPLHF.

The rearrangement joins TRBV9 to TRBJ2-1; D is possibly TRBD2 (7 bases). V shed 4 bases and J shed 1 base, with 21 bases lying between them. CDR1 and CDR2 (germline): SGDLS, YYNGEE. The CDR3 consists of 18 residues. This CDR3 is CASSSLWGGQSSYNEQFF. Written as DNA, the CDR3 is TGTGCCAGCAGCAGCCTTTGGGGGGGGCAATCTTCCTACAATGAGCAGTTCTTC. Complete variable domain (other parts from reference TRBV9 and TRBJ2-1): DSGVTQTPKHLITATGQRVTLRCSPRSGDLSVYWYQQSLDQGLQFLIQYYNGEERAKGNILERFSAQQFPDLHSELNLSSLELGDSALYFCASSSLWGGQSSYNEQFFGPGTRLTVL.

The V call is TRBV29-1, the J call TRBJ2-1; 8 bases align to TRBD1. The J segment lost 7 bases and the V segment lost 4 bases, leaving 12 bases of the junction unmatched. Looked up from germline, CDR1 is SQVTM and CDR2 is ANQGSEA. The CDR3 has 15 amino acids. CDR3 loop: CSVANTGGMGNEQFF. In nucleotides, the CDR3 is TGCAGCGTTGCCAATACAGGGGGTATGGGGAATGAGCAGTTCTTC.